The T cell receptor (beta chain) under discussion was sequenced for a study of T cell changes during pregnancy in multiple sclerosis. Germline CDR1 is LNHNV and CDR2 is YYDKDF (reference sequence). The ends were cut back, 2 bases at V and 2 bases at J, with 6 bases in the middle. The CDR3 is 13 residues long. Measured with immunoSEQ multiplex PCR; TCRdb has only the in-frame clones, and not every one. The table lists approximately 50,000 clones, about 90% of them singletons. Specimen: CD4+ T cells from peripheral blood mononuclear cells, collected after pregnancy. The TCR was taken from a female donor with multiple sclerosis, enrolled in a pregnancy study. V is TRBV15 and J is TRBJ1-2; D remains unclear. The CDR3 loop reads CATSRPPNYGYTF. The CDR3 nucleotides are TGTGCCACCAGCAGACCTCCCAACTATGGCTACACCTTC.